This is a list of T cell receptor beta chains from one sample in a study of cytomegalovirus exposure and HLA in healthy donors. Produced via immunoSEQ multiplex PCR; TCRdb's table is partial and in-frame only. The table records 150,000 to 160,000 clones, about 85% of them present only once. The sequenced material came from PBMCs. The receptors come from a woman between 18 and 29 years old in good health and CMV-seronegative. Both conserved end residues are part of each CDR3. The order of the fields is J gene, clone size, D gene, V gene, CDR3 DNA, CDR3 protein. The D gene is left open where the match is weak. Part of the rows lack a size; the others show once, few, many or a class for expanded clones.

TRBJ2-7 | once | NA | TRBV6-5 | TGTGCCAGCAGCCGCGCTGCAGGGGCCTACGAGCAGTACTTC | CASSRAAGAYEQYF
TRBJ2-3 | few | TRBD1 | TRBV28 | TGTGCCAGCAGTTTGACAGGGCACCTTCGGGATACGCAGTATTTT | CASSLTGHLRDTQYF
TRBJ2-7 | NA | TRBD2 | TRBV2 | TGTGCCAGCAGCGTTAAGCGGGAGGGCCTGTACGAGCAGTACTTC | CASSVKREGLYEQYF
TRBJ2-7 | NA | TRBD2 | TRBV9 | TGTGCCAGCAGCTCCGGGAGGGGGTCCTACGAGCAGTACTTC | CASSSGRGSYEQYF
TRBJ2-7 | NA | TRBD1 | TRBV18 | TGTGCCAGCTCACTTGACAGGGGCGAGCAGTACTTC | CASSLDRGEQYF
TRBJ1-1 | many | NA | TRBV6-6 | TGTGCCAGCAGTGGGGGGGTTCGGGACACTGAAGCTTTCTTT | CASSGGVRDTEAFF
TRBJ1-3 | NA | TRBD1 | TRBV7-8 | TGTGCCAGCAGCTTAGGGGGGACAGGGGCCAACACCATATATTTT | CASSLGGTGANTIYF
TRBJ2-1 | NA | TRBD2 | TRBV27 | TGTGCCAGCAGCGACCAAGGGCGGGGGGGAGACAATGAGCAGTTCTTC | CASSDQGRGGDNEQFF
TRBJ1-3 | NA | NA | TRBV4-2 | TGTGCCAGCAGCCACCCGCCGCAGGTTGGTGGAAACACCATATATTTT | CASSHPPQVGGNTIYF
TRBJ2-1 | NA | NA | TRBV5-1 | TGCGCCAGCAGTAAAGGGGGGGGCGAGCCCTACAATGAGCAGTTCTTC | CASSKGGGEPYNEQFF
TRBJ1-5 | NA | TRBD1 | TRBV19 | TGTGCCAGTAGTGGATCGGGACAGTCCAATAGCAATCAGCCCCAGCATTTT | CASSGSGQSNSNQPQHF
TRBJ1-5 | NA | NA | TRBV19 | TGTGCCAGTAGTCCCTTCGGGGGGAGTAGCAATCAGCCCCAGCATTTT | CASSPFGGSSNQPQHF
TRBJ2-7 | NA | TRBD1 | TRBV10-3 | TGTGCCATCAGTGAGCCCCGGACAGGGGCCTACGAGCAGTACTTC | CAISEPRTGAYEQYF
TRBJ2-5 | NA | TRBD1 | TRBV7-2 | TGTGCCAGCAGCTTGGACAGGGCGACACAAGAGACCCAGTACTTC | CASSLDRATQETQYF
TRBJ2-2 | NA | TRBD1 | TRBV18 | TGTGCCAGCTCACCACAACAGGGGGCGCCGAGGACCGGGGAGCTGTTTTTT | CASSPQQGAPRTGELFF
TRBJ2-7 | NA | TRBD1 | TRBV28 | TGTGCCAGCAGTTTAGAAGTAGGACAGGGCTACGAGCAGTACTTC | CASSLEVGQGYEQYF
TRBJ2-5 | NA | TRBD1 | TRBV29-1 | TGCAGCGTTGGTACAGGGGGCGGGGAGACCCAGTACTTC | CSVGTGGGETQYF
TRBJ2-5 | NA | TRBD1 | TRBV19 | TGTGCCAGTAGTGCGACAGGGACCTCACGGGGGACCCAGTACTTC | CASSATGTSRGTQYF
TRBJ1-2 | NA | TRBD1 | TRBV5-6 | TGTGCCAGCAGCTATGGGGACCACGGACAGGGTGGCTACACCTTC | CASSYGDHGQGGYTF
TRBJ1-5 | NA | NA | TRBV28 | TGTGCCAGCAGCCTCAATCAGCCCCAGCATTTT | CASSLNQPQHF
TRBJ1-1 | NA | NA | TRBV9 | TGTGCCAGCAGCACCGGAGGGGACCTGAACACTGAAGCTTTCTTT | CASSTGGDLNTEAFF
TRBJ1-4 | once | TRBD1 | TRBV2 | TGTGCCAGCAGTTGGGACAGGGAAACTAATGAAAAACTGTTTTTT | CASSWDRETNEKLFF
TRBJ2-1 | NA | TRBD2 | TRBV30 | TGTGCCTGGACCCAAGGACTAGCGGGAGTCGAGTTCTTC | CAWTQGLAGVEFF
TRBJ2-6 | NA | NA | TRBV9 | NA | CASSVATGANVLAF
TRBJ2-7 | NA | TRBD1 | TRBV10-3 | TGTGCCATCACCCCGGGACAGGGCGGCGAGCAGTACTTC | CAITPGQGGEQYF
TRBJ1-5 | NA | TRBD1 | TRBV2 | TGTGCCAGCGGATGGGGACAGAAGAGCAATCAGCCCCAGCATTTT | CASGWGQKSNQPQHF
TRBJ1-2 | NA | NA | TRBV30 | TGTGCCTGGAGCGGCGCCGAGAGGAGCTACACCTTC | CAWSGAERSYTF
TRBJ1-3 | NA | TRBD1 | TRBV28 | TGTGCCAGCAGTTTTATAGGACAGGTTTCTGGAAACACCATATATTTT | CASSFIGQVSGNTIYF